Included here is one TCR beta chain sequence, with context. Between the trimmed V and J ends, which lost 1 base and 10 bases, there was a span of 16 bases. The CDR3 contains 14 residues. Germline V gene lookup returns CDR1 LGHDT and CDR2 YNNKEL (reference sequence). The data originate from a study of response to subunit inactivated influenza vaccine. TCRdb called the RT-PCR reads again in MiXCR, with one record for every CDR3 protein. The table lists roughly 500,000 distinct CDR3 sequences, around 25% of them singletons, with approximately 3% in the top ten. A further study also used this sample, focusing on T cells expressing NK-cell markers. In that study: UMI-tagged 5'RACE template switching yielded the TCR beta cDNA. In several experiments, sorting was restricted to alpha-beta TCR T cells by an anti-gamma-delta TCR antibody. Each of 6 or 7 donors carried dominant NKG2C+ clonotypes accounting for about 1.0-8% of CD8+ T cells. Uncertainty persisted over the HCMV specificity of expanded NKG2C+ T cell clones.

The chain uses TRBV3-1 and TRBJ1-1; no definite D call. Specimen: CD4+ T cells sorted from PBMCs, collected roughly 12 days after vaccination. The clonotype comes from a man aged 50 to 60 who received an inactivated influenza vaccine. This CDR3 reads CASSQAAGRATAFF. CDR3 in DNA: TGTGCCAGCAGCCAAGCCGCGGGGAGGGCGACAGCTTTCTTT.